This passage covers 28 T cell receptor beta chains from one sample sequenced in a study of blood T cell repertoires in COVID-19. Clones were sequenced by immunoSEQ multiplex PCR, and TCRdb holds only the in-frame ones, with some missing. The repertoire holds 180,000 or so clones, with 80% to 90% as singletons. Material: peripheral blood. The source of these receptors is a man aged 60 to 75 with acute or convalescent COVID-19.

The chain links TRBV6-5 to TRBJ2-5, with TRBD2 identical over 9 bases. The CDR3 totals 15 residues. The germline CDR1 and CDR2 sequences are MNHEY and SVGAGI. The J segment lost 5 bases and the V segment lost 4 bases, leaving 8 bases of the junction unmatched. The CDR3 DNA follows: TGTGCCAGCAGTTCGGATTTAGCGGGAGCTGAGACCCAGTACTTC. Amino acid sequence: CASSSDLAGAETQYF.

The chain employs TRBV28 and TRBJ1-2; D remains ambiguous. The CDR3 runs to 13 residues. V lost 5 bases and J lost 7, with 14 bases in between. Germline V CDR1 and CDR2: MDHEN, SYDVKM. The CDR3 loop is CASSPPQHGGYTF. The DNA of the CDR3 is TGTGCCAGCAGTCCCCCACAACATGGTGGCTACACCTTC.

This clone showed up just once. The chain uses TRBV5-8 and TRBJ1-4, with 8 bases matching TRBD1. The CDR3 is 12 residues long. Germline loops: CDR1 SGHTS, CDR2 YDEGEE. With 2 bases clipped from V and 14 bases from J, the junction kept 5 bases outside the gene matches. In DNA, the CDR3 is TGTGCCAGCAGCTTTTCTGGACAGGGCCTGTTTTTT. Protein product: CASSFSGQGLFF. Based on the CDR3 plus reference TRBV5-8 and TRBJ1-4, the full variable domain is EAGVTQSPTHLIKTRGQQATLRCSPISGHTSVYWYQQALGLGLQFLLWYDEGEERNRGNFPPRFSGRQFPNYSSELNVNALELEDSALYLCASSFSGQGLFFGSGTQLSVL.

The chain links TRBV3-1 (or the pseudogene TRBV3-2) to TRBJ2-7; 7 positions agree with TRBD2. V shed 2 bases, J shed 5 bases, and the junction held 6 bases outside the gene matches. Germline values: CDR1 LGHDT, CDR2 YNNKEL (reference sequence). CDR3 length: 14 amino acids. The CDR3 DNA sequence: TGTGCCAGCAGCCAAATACTAGCGTCCAACGAGCAGTACTTC. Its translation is CASSQILASNEQYF.

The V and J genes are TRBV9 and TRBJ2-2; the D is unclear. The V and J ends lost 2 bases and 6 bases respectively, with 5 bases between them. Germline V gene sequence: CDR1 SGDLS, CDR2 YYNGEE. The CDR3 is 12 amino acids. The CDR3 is CASSVSPGELFF. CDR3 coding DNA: TGTGCCAGCAGCGTCAGTCCCGGGGAGCTGTTTTTT.

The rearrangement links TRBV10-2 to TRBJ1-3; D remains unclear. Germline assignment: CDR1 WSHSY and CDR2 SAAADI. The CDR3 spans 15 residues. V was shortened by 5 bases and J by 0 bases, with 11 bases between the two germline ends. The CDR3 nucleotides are TGCGCCAGCAGTCCCAGAGGAGTCTCTGGAAACACCATATATTTT. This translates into CASSPRGVSGNTIYF.

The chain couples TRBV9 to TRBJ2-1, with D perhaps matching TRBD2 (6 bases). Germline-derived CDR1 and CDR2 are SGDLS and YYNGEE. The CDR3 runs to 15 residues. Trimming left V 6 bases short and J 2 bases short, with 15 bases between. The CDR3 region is CASTPRLATYNEQFF. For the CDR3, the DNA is TGTGCCAGCACCCCCCGGCTAGCGACCTACAATGAGCAGTTCTTC.

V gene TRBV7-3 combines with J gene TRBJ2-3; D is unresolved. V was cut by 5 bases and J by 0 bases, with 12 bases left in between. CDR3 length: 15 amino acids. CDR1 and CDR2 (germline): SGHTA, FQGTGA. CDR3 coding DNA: TGTGCCAGCAGCCTGTCGAGCTCAAGCACAGATACGCAGTATTTT. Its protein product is CASSLSSSSTDTQYF.

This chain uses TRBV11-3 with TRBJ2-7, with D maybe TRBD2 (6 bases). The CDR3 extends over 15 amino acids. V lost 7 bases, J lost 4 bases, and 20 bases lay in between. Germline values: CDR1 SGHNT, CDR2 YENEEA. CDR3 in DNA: TGTGCCAGCATCGGGCGGGATCAGGACGAATACGAGCAGTACTTC. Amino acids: CASIGRDQDEYEQYF.

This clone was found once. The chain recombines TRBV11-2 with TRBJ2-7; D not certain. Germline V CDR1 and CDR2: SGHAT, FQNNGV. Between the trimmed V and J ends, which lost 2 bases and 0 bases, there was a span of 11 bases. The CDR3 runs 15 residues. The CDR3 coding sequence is TGTGCCAGCAGCTTAATTTCGCAACTCTCCTACGAGCAGTACTTC. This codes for CASSLISQLSYEQYF. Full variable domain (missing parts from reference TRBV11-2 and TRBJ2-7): EAGVAQSPRYKIIEKRQSVAFWCNPISGHATLYWYQQILGQGPKLLIQFQNNGVVDDSQLPKDRFSAERLKGVDSTLKIQPAKLEDSAVYLCASSLISQLSYEQYFGPGTRLTVT.

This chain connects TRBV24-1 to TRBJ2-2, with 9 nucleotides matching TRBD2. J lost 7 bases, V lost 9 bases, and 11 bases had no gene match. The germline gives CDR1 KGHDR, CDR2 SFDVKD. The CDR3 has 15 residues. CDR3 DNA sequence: TGTGCCACCCGTGGTAGCGGGAGAGTCAACGGGGAGCTGTTTTTT. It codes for CATRGSGRVNGELFF.

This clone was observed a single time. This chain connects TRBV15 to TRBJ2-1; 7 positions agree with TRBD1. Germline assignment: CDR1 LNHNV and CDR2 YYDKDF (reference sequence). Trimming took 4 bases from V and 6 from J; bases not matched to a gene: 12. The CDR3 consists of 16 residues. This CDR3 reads CATSITTGHGSNEQFF. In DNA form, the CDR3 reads TGTGCCACCAGCATTACGACAGGGCATGGGAGCAATGAGCAGTTCTTC.

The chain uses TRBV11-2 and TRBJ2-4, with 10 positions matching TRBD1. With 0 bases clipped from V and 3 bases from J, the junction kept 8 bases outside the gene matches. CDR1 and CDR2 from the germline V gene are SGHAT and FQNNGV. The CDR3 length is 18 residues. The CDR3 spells CASSLERTGGLGKNIQYF. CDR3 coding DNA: TGTGCCAGCAGCTTAGAACGGACAGGGGGATTAGGCAAAAACATTCAGTACTTC.

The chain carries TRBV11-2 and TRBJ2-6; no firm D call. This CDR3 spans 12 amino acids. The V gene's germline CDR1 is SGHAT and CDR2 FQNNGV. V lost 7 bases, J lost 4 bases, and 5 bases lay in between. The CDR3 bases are TGTGCCAGCAAAAGCGGGGCCAACGTCCTGACTTTC. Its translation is CASKSGANVLTF.

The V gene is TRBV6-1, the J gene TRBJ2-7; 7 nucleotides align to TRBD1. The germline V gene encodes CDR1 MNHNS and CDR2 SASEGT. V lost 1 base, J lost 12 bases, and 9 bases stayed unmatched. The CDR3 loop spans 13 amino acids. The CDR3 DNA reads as TGTGCCAGCAGTGAAGGTAGACAGGGCAGGGTGTACTTC. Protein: CASSEGRQGRVYF.

The CDR3 reads CAQSGGGYYEQYF. CDR3 DNA: TGTGCCCAGAGTGGAGGAGGCTACTACGAGCAGTACTTC. V and J are TRBV30 and TRBJ2-7, with D perhaps matching TRBD2 (5 bases). Per germline, CDR1 GTSNPN and CDR2 SVGIG (reference sequence). The CDR3 length is 13 residues. Trimming took off 8 bases at V and 3 bases at J, with 17 bases between the two ends.

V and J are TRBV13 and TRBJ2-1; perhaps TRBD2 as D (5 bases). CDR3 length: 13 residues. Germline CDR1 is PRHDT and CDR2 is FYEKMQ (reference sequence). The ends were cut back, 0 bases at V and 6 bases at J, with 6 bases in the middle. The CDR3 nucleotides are TGTGCCAGCAGCTTAGGAGCGGTCAATGAGCAGTTCTTC. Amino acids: CASSLGAVNEQFF.

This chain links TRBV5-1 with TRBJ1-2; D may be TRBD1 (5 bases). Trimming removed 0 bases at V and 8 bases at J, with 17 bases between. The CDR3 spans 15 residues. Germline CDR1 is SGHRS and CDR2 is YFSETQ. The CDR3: CASSLDPNGAGGYTF. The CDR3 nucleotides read TGCGCCAGCAGCTTGGACCCCAATGGGGCAGGCGGCTACACCTTC.

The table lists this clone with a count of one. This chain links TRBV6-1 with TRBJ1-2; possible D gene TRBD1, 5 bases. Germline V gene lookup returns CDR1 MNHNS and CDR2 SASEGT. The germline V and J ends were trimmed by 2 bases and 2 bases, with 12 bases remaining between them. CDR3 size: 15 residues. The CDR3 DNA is TGTGCCAGCAGTGAACTGGGGCACACGAACTATGGCTACACCTTC. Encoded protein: CASSELGHTNYGYTF.

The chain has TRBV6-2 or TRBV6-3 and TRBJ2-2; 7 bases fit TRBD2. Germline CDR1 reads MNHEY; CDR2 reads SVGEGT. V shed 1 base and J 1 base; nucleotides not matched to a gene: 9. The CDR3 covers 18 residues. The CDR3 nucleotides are TGTGCCAGCAGTTACTTGATTAGCGGGCCGCGGAACACCGGGGAGCTGTTTTTT. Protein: CASSYLISGPRNTGELFF.

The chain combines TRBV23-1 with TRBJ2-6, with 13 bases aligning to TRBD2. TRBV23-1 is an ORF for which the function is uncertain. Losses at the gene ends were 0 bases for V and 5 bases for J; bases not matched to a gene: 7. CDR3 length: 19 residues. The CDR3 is CASSQSRTSGSYRANVLTF. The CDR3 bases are TGCGCCAGCAGTCAATCCAGGACTAGCGGGAGTTATAGGGCCAACGTCCTGACTTTC.

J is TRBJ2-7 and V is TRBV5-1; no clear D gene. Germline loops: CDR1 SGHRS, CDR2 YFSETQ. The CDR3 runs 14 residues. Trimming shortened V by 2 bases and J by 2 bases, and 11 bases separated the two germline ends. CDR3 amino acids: CASSFSAETYEQYF. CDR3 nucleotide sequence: TGCGCCAGCAGCTTCAGCGCAGAGACCTACGAGCAGTACTTC. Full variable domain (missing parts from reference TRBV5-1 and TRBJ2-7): KAGVTQTPRYLIKTRGQQVTLSCSPISGHRSVSWYQQTPGQGLQFLFEYFSETQRNKGNFPGRFSGRQFSNSRSEMNVSTLELGDSALYLCASSFSAETYEQYFGPGTRLTVT.

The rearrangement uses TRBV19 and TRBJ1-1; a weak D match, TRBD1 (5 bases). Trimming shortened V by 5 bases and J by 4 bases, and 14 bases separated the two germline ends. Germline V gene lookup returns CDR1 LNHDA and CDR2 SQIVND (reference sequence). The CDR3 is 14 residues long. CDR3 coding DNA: TGTGCCAGTAGTCTCTTAGGGGTTGGCACTGAAGCTTTCTTT. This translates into CASSLLGVGTEAFF.

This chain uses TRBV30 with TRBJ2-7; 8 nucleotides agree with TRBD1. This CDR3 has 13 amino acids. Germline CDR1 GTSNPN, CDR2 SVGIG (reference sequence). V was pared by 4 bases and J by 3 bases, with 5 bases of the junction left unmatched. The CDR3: CAWTRGQGYEQYF. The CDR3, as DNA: TGTGCCTGGACGAGAGGACAGGGCTACGAGCAGTACTTC.

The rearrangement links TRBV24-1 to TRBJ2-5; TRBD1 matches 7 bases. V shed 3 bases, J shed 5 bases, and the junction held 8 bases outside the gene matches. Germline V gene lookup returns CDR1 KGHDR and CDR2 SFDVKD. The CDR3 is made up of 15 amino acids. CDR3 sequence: CATSDPTGLGETQYF. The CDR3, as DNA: TGTGCCACCAGTGATCCGACAGGGTTGGGGGAGACCCAGTACTTC.

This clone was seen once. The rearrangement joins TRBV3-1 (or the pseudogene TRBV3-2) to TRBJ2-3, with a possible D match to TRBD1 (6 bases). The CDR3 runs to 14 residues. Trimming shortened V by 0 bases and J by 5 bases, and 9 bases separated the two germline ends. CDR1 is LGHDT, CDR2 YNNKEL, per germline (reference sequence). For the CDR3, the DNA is TGTGCCAGCAGCCAAGAAGTAGGGGGAGATACGCAGTATTTT. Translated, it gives CASSQEVGGDTQYF.

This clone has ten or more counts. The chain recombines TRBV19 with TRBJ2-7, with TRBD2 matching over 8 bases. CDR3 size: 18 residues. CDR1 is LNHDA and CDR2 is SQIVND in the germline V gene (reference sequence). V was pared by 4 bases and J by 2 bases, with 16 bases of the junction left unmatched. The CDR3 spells CASSTTTTGTRNPYEQYF. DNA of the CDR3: TGTGCCAGTAGTACAACTACCACCGGGACTAGAAATCCCTACGAGCAGTACTTC.

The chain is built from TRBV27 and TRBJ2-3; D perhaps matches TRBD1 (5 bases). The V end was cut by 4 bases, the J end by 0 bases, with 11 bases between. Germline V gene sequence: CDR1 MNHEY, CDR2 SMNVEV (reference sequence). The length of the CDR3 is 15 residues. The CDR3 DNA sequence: TGTGCCAGCAGTTCCAGGGAACCTAGCACAGATACGCAGTATTTT. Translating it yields CASSSREPSTDTQYF.